This TCR beta chain was sequenced for a study of blood T cells in healthy people across ages. The CDR3 is made up of 14 amino acids. Per germline, CDR1 MNHNS and CDR2 SASEGT. Then a second PCR, running about 7 to 11 cycles, was carried out with a sample-barcoded 5' primer and a J-beta primer mix. TCRdb re-called the 5' RACE reads through MiXCR, storing one row per CDR3 protein. The table shows over a million distinct CDR3 sequences, with around 43% occurring only once. This clonotype was recorded a few times. This sequence was found in a woman in her fifties or sixties in good health. This rearrangement joins TRBV6-1 to TRBJ2-4, with TRBD2 as a possible D gene (5 bases). The DNA end is a closer match to TRBJ2-7, so the J assignment may be wrong. The sequenced sample consisted of blood. CDR3 protein: CASRPTGSRYEQYF. CDR3 DNA sequence: TGTGCCAGCAGACCAACGGGATCCCGCTACGAGCAGTACTTC.